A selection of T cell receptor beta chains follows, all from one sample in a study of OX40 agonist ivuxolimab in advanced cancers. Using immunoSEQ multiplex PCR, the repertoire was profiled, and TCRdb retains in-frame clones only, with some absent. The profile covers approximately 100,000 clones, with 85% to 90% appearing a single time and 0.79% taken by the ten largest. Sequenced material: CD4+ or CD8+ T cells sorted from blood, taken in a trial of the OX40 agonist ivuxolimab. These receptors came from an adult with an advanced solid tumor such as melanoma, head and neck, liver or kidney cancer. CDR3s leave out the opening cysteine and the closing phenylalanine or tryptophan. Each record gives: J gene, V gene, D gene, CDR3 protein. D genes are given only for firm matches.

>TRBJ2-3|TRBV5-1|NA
ASSAVEGGTDTQY
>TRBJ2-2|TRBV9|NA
ASSAFGQSTGELF
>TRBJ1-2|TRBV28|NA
ASNARADGYT
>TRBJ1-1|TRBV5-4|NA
ASSLVGLSGTEAF
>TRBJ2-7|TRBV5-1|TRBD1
ASSIGQASYEQY
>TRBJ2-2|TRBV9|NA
ASSLEGLGGGELF
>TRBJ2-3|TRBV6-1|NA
ASRQGPGPDTQY
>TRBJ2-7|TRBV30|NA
AWSVKDKNYEQY
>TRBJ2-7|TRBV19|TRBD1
ASSTRDRGHEQY
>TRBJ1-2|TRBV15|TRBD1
ATSRGTGPNYGYT
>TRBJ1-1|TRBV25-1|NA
ASNSVGNTEAF
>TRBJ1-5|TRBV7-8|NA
ASSLTGRGPQH
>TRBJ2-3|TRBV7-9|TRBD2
ASSLISGGADTQY
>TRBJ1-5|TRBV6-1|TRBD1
ASRTGGDSNQPQH
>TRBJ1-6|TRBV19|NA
ASREGRIGSYNSPLH
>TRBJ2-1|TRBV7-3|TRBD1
ASSIGTGNEQF
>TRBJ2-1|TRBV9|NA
ASSVGTPGNEQF
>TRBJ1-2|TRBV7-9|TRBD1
ASSSTGVYGYT
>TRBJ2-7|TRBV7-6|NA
ASSFNFESEQY
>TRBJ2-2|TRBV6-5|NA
ASSRDKGLGELF
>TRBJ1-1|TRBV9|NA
ASSTTPGGQSGKTEAF
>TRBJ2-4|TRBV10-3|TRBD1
AINPGQGNIQY
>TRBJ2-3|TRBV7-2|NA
ASSPDSWGTDTQY
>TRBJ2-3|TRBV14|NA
ASSRESAQY
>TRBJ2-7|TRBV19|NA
ASSIGGSYEQY
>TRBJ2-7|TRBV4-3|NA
ASSQDRDPYEQY
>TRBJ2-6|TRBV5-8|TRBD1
ASSPWTGVGANVLT
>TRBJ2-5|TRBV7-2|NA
ASSLGLGANQETQY
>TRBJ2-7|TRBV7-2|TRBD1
ASSPRGDRAFEQY
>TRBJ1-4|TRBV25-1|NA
ASSYMGTKEKLF
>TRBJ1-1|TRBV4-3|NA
ASSQEPLSTEAF
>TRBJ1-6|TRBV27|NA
ASSLKAWSPLH
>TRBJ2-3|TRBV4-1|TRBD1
ASSQAGTGVGDTQY
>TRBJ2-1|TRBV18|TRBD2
ASSPRLAGGKQF
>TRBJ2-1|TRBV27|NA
ASSSRAGSYNEQF
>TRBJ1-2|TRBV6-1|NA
ASTLERVGNYGYT
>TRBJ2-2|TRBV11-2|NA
ASSSPLGQPTGELF
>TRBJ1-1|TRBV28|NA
ASSSSQGSWTEAF
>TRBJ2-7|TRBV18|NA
ASSQGRDDEQY
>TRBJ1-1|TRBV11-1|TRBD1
ASSPGDRQNTEAF
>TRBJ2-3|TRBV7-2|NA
ASQARDTQY
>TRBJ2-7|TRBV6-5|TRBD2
ASSYSSGGAYEQY
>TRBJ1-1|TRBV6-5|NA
ASAQGAEAF
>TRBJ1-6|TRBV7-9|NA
ASSLEGGVSYNSPLH
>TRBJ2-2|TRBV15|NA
ATSRAAVTRTGELF
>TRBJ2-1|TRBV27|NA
ASSPLSSRNEEQF
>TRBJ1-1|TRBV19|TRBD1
ASSFHRGQRRTEAF
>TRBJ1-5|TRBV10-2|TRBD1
ASREGQGSQPQH